Listed here are 18 T cell receptor beta chains from one sample, sequenced in a study of cytomegalovirus exposure and HLA in healthy donors (dated by TCRdb to about 2017). Library creation used the immunoSEQ multiplex PCR assay. For the multiplex PCR, a mixture combining 60 forward primers for TCR Vbeta segments and 13 reverse primers for TCR Jbeta segments was used. TCRdb took over this immuneACCESS table, retaining in-frame rearrangements with V and J assigned. Such tables are incomplete; in checked studies, under half of the missing clones stem from an unresolved V gene, and the remainder is unexplained. A total of under 200,000 clones appear in this sample, just under 80% of them only once. Approximately 6% of the sample goes to the ten largest clones. Specimen: PBMCs. Source of these receptors: a woman aged 30 to 39 in good health and CMV-seropositive.

The chain carries TRBV7-3 and TRBJ2-2, with no clear D. The CDR3 extends over 15 amino acids. V was clipped by 4 bases and J by 9 bases, with 18 bases between them. Germline V CDR1 and CDR2: SGHTA, FQGTGA. CDR3 protein: CASSSPGSYTRELFF. DNA of the CDR3: TGTGCCAGCAGCTCCCCCGGGTCCTATACCCGGGAGCTGTTTTTT. The full variable domain, rest sourced from reference TRBV7-3 and TRBJ2-2, is GAGVSQTPSNKVTEKGKYVELRCDPISGHTALYWYRQSLGQGPEFLIYFQGTGAADDSGLPNDRFFAVRPEGSVSTLKIQRTERGDSAVYLCASSSPGSYTRELFFGEGSRLTVL.

V is TRBV6-5 and J is TRBJ1-1; D is unclear. The CDR3 totals 12 residues. Germline CDR1 MNHEY, CDR2 SVGAGI. V was trimmed by 7 bases and J by 5 bases, leaving 11 bases between them. The DNA for the CDR3 is TGTGCCAGCAAGATCCGGGGTACTGAAGCTTTCTTT. As protein: CASKIRGTEAFF.

The rearrangement links TRBV27 to TRBJ2-4, with 14 bases lining up with TRBD2. The CDR3 runs to 17 residues. V was clipped by 2 bases and J by 4 bases; unmatched bases: 4. Germline values: CDR1 MNHEY, CDR2 SMNVEV (reference sequence). The CDR3 sequence is CASSLTRTSGRKNIQYF. As DNA, the CDR3 is TGTGCCAGCAGTTTAACCCGGACTAGCGGGAGGAAAAACATTCAGTACTTC.

The genes are TRBV7-2 and TRBJ1-3; possibly TRBD1 for D (5 bases). Trimming removed 1 base at V and 0 bases at J, with 19 bases between. Germline CDR1 SGHTA, CDR2 FQGNSA. This CDR3 is built from 19 residues. The CDR3 DNA reads TGTGCCAGCAGCTTAGGGACTCGGGGGGGTCTCCGCTCTGGAAACACCATATATTTT. Translated, it gives CASSLGTRGGLRSGNTIYF.

V is TRBV5-1 and J is TRBJ2-2; possibly TRBD2 for D (5 bases). V was clipped by 5 bases and J by 0 bases, with 11 bases between them. Looked up from germline, CDR1 is SGHRS and CDR2 is YFSETQ. The CDR3 runs to 15 residues. CDR3 amino acids: CASSKDFPNTGELFF. For the CDR3, the DNA is TGCGCCAGCAGTAAGGACTTTCCGAACACCGGGGAGCTGTTTTTT.

The chain uses TRBV6-6 and TRBJ1-1, with 7 bases aligning to TRBD1. Germline trimming cut 2 bases from V and 1 base from J; bases unmatched to any gene: 1. The CDR3 sequence is 14 residues long. From germline, CDR1 is MNHNY and CDR2 SVGAGI (reference sequence). CDR3 protein: CASSYRTGNTEAFF. The CDR3 DNA is TGTGCCAGCAGTTACCGGACAGGGAACACTGAAGCTTTCTTT.

Written as DNA, the CDR3 is TGCGCCAGTACTCAGACTAACACTGAAGCTTTCTTT. Protein: CASTQTNTEAFF. The chain combines TRBV10-2 with TRBJ1-1; D call uncertain. V was trimmed by 9 bases and J by 2 bases, leaving 10 bases between them. CDR3 length: 12 amino acids. Germline CDR1 and CDR2: WSHSY and SAAADI.

This chain links TRBV5-4 with TRBJ2-4, with 8 bases that match TRBD2. The CDR3 is 16 residues long. The germline gives CDR1 SGHNT, CDR2 YYREEE (reference sequence). Trimming removed 1 base from V and 0 bases from J; junction bases left unmatched: 3. This CDR3 reads CASSLTGGQAKNIQYF. In nucleotides, the CDR3 is TGTGCCAGCAGCTTGACGGGGGGGCAAGCCAAAAACATTCAGTACTTC.

This chain connects TRBV6-6 to TRBJ2-7; TRBD1 agrees at 8 bases. V shed 6 bases, J shed 4 bases, and the junction held 11 bases outside the gene matches. From germline, CDR1 is MNHNY and CDR2 SVGAGI (reference sequence). The CDR3 extends over 15 amino acids. The CDR3 nucleotides read TGTGCCAGCAGAAACCCCCGGACAGGGCCATACGAGCAGTACTTC. Its protein product is CASRNPRTGPYEQYF.

The chain links TRBV19 to TRBJ2-1; TRBD2 matches at 8 bases. Germline CDR1 is LNHDA and CDR2 is SQIVND (reference sequence). The CDR3 is made up of 14 amino acids. J was trimmed by 7 bases and V by 5 bases; bases with no gene match: 7. CDR3 residues: CASSGPGLVNEQFF. DNA for the CDR3: TGTGCCAGTAGTGGCCCGGGACTAGTTAATGAGCAGTTCTTC.

This clone was counted only a few times. The chain recombines TRBV6-5 with TRBJ1-5; 8 bases agree with TRBD1. Germline values: CDR1 MNHEY, CDR2 SVGAGI. The CDR3 totals 15 residues. V was pared by 5 bases and J by 7 bases, with 10 bases of the junction left unmatched. CDR3 nucleotide sequence: TGTGCCAGCAGTCCGGACAGGGTTCCTTTCCAGCCCCAGCATTTT. Encoded protein: CASSPDRVPFQPQHF.

This rearrangement joins TRBV29-1 to TRBJ2-7; 10 bases match TRBD1. The CDR3 sequence is 13 residues long. Germline-derived CDR1 and CDR2 are SQVTM and ANQGSEA. Trimming removed 7 bases from V and 6 bases from J; junction bases left unmatched: 9. The CDR3 DNA is TGCAGCGCCTCCGGGACAGGGGCCGGCGAGCAGTACTTC. Amino acids: CSASGTGAGEQYF.

J is TRBJ2-2 and V is TRBV4-2; 9 nucleotides align to TRBD1. CDR1 is LGHNA, CDR2 YNFKEQ, per germline. The J segment lost 9 bases and the V segment lost 4 bases, leaving 3 bases of the junction unmatched. The CDR3 covers 13 residues. For the CDR3, the DNA is TGTGCCAGCAGCCTACAGGGGGCGAGGGAGCTGTTTTTT. It specifies CASSLQGARELFF.

The chain joins TRBV20-1 to TRBJ2-2; D is unresolved. V gave up 6 bases and J gave up 6 bases, with 8 bases separating them. The CDR3 spans 11 residues. The germline V gene has CDR1 DFQATT and CDR2 SNEGSKA (reference sequence). In nucleotides, the CDR3 is TGCAGTGCCCCGGAGTCCGGGGAGCTGTTTTTT. Residues: CSAPESGELFF.

This clone was counted between two and nine times. The chain recombines TRBV21-1 with TRBJ2-7; TRBD1 is the table's D call, not checked against the DNA. TRBV21-1 is reported as a pseudogene. CDR3 length: 16 amino acids. The CDR3 region has the DNA TGTGCCAGCAGCAAAGTAAATGGGACACTCACCTACGAGCAGTACTTC. Translated: CASSKVNGTLTYEQYF.

The chain joins TRBV5-4 to TRBJ2-7; 11 bases fit TRBD2. The J segment lost 2 bases and the V segment lost 4 bases, leaving 8 bases of the junction unmatched. CDR3 length: 16 amino acids. Germline V gene lookup returns CDR1 SGHNT and CDR2 YYREEE (reference sequence). The CDR3, as DNA: TGTGCCAGCAGCCAAGCCCCTAGCGGGGGGACCTACGAGCAGTACTTC. Translated: CASSQAPSGGTYEQYF. Filled out from reference TRBV5-4 and TRBJ2-7, the complete variable domain reads ETGVTQSPTHLIKTRGQQVTLRCSSQSGHNTVSWYQQALGQGPQFIFQYYREEENGRGNFPPRFSGLQFPNYSSELNVNALELDDSALYLCASSQAPSGGTYEQYFGPGTRLTVT.

The V call is TRBV28, the J call TRBJ1-1, with 7 bases matching TRBD1. Looked up from germline, CDR1 is MDHEN and CDR2 is SYDVKM. The CDR3 loop spans 13 amino acids. The CDR3 here is CVIQGQLNTEAFF. Written as DNA, the CDR3 is TGTGTCATACAGGGACAGCTGAACACTGAAGCTTTCTTT.

The V call is TRBV5-1, the J call TRBJ2-3, with D possibly matching TRBD2 (5 bases). CDR1 is SGHRS and CDR2 is YFSETQ in the germline V gene. The length of the CDR3 is 16 residues. The V end lost 4 bases, the J end lost 4 bases, and 19 bases lay between the germline ends. CDR3 nucleotide sequence: TGCGCCAGCAGCCCCGAGGGTACACTAAAATCAGATACGCAGTATTTT. Translating it yields CASSPEGTLKSDTQYF.